The next 19 T cell receptor beta chains were all read from a single sample in a study of blood T cell repertoires in COVID-19. The protocol was immunoSEQ multiplex PCR, while the TCRdb copy is restricted to in-frame clones and leaves out a portion. The data hold over 35,000 clones, with approximately 90% observed a single time. Sequencing was done on a sample of peripheral blood. Every receptor here comes from a human donor in a cohort sampled during active COVID-19.

The V call is TRBV6-5, the J call TRBJ2-7; TRBD1 matches at 7 bases. V shed 0 bases, J shed 6 bases, and the junction held 8 bases outside the gene matches. The germline CDR1 and CDR2 sequences are MNHEY and SVGAGI. The CDR3 is made up of 15 amino acids. The CDR3 DNA sequence: TGTGCCAGCAGTTACTCGTTGTCAGGGGGATCCGAGCAGTACTTC. It codes for CASSYSLSGGSEQYF.

The CDR3 region has the DNA TGTGCCAGTAGTCCCAGGACGGGATCCTATAATTCACCCCTCCACTTT. Translation: CASSPRTGSYNSPLHF. The chain couples TRBV19 to TRBJ1-6, with unresolved D. This CDR3 contains 16 residues. The germline V gene has CDR1 LNHDA and CDR2 SQIVND (reference sequence). V dropped 5 bases and J dropped 1 base, with 12 bases sitting between them.

The genes are TRBV11-2 and TRBJ1-1, with D unclear. The CDR3 spans 14 residues. With 5 bases removed from V and 5 bases from J, the gap between germline ends came to 15 bases. Germline assignment: CDR1 SGHAT and CDR2 FQNNGV. The CDR3 protein is CASSPADAGTEAFF. The CDR3 DNA reads as TGTGCCAGCAGCCCCGCGGATGCGGGAACTGAAGCTTTCTTT.

The rearrangement uses TRBV19 and TRBJ2-3; D possibly corresponds to TRBD2 (5 bases). Germline V lookup: CDR1 LNHDA, CDR2 SQIVND (reference sequence). This CDR3 spans 13 amino acids. V was cut by 8 bases and J by 5 bases, with 14 bases left in between. CDR3 amino acids: CASQRSEGDTQYF. The DNA for the CDR3 is TGTGCCAGTCAGCGCTCCGAGGGAGATACGCAGTATTTT.

The chain carries TRBV3-1 (or the pseudogene TRBV3-2) and TRBJ1-1; D gene uncertain. Trimming cost V 1 base and J 4 bases, with 10 bases left between them. This CDR3 comprises 14 residues. CDR1 LGHDT and CDR2 YNNKEL come from the germline V gene (reference sequence). As DNA, the CDR3 is TGTGCCAGCAGCCAAGTCCGGGGAATCACTGAAGCTTTCTTT. Its protein is CASSQVRGITEAFF.

This chain joins TRBV18 and TRBJ2-3, with TRBD2 matching 11 bases. In germline, CDR1 is KGHSH, CDR2 LQKENI. The CDR3 has 17 amino acids. V shed 3 bases, J shed 2 bases, and the junction held 7 bases outside the gene matches. The CDR3 reads CASSPLLAGDITDTQYF. The CDR3 coding sequence is TGTGCCAGCTCACCCTTACTAGCGGGGGACATCACAGATACGCAGTATTTT.

V usage is TRBV6-1 and J usage is TRBJ2-7; possibly TRBD2 for D (6 bases). The CDR3 has 16 residues. The V end lost 3 bases, the J end lost 0 bases, and 15 bases lay between the germline ends. Germline V gene lookup returns CDR1 MNHNS and CDR2 SASEGT. The CDR3 nucleotides are TGTGCCAGCAGTGATCATCTCGCGACTAGCTCCTACGAGCAGTACTTC. This sequence encodes CASSDHLATSSYEQYF.

This chain joins TRBV19 and TRBJ2-1, with 9 bases that match TRBD2. The CDR3 has 15 amino acids. Trimming at V came to 1 base and at J to 10 bases, leaving 8 bases not matched to a gene. Germline V CDR1 and CDR2: LNHDA, SQIVND (reference sequence). CDR3 DNA sequence: TGTGCCAGTAGTATAGTGGCAGCGGGGGGCAGGGAGCAGTTCTTC. Its protein is CASSIVAAGGREQFF. Looking up the rest from reference TRBV19 and TRBJ2-1 gives the full variable domain: DGGITQSPKYLFRKEGQNVTLSCEQNLNHDAMYWYRQDPGQGLRLIYYSQIVNDFQKGDIAEGYSVSREKKESFPLTVTSAQKNPTAFYLCASSIVAAGGREQFFGPGTRLTVL.

The chain couples TRBV29-1 to TRBJ1-2; D perhaps matches TRBD1 (6 bases). The CDR3 covers 15 residues. Germline V lookup: CDR1 SQVTM, CDR2 ANQGSEA. The V end lost 4 bases, the J end lost 4 bases, and 19 bases lay between the germline ends. The CDR3 coding sequence is TGCAGCGTTGGGCTAGGAGGGGGGGCAGGCTATGGCTACACCTTC. Its protein product is CSVGLGGGAGYGYTF.

This clone qualifies as medium-sized. CDR3 DNA sequence: TGTGCCAGCAGACCAACCGGGACAGGGGTCGTAGAGCAGTACTTC. Residues: CASRPTGTGVVEQYF. The V gene is TRBV5-4, the J gene TRBJ2-7, with TRBD1 matching 10 bases. V lost 5 bases, J lost 7 bases, and 12 bases stayed unmatched. The CDR3 runs 15 residues. CDR1 and CDR2 from the germline V gene are SGHNT and YYREEE (reference sequence).

J is TRBJ1-2 and V is TRBV5-1; 7 bases fit TRBD1. Germline CDR1 reads SGHRS; CDR2 reads YFSETQ. V shed 4 bases and J 3 bases; nucleotides not matched to a gene: 6. This CDR3 spans 14 amino acids. The CDR3 protein is CASSTGDSDYGYTF. The CDR3 DNA reads as TGCGCCAGCAGCACCGGGGACAGCGACTATGGCTACACCTTC.

The chain has TRBV7-8 and TRBJ2-6; a possible D gene is TRBD1 (6 bases). CDR3 length: 17 residues. Trimming shortened V by 2 bases and J by 4 bases, and 15 bases separated the two germline ends. The germline gives CDR1 SGHVS, CDR2 FQNEAQ. In DNA form, the CDR3 reads TGTGCCAGCAGCTTACAGGGGTACCCTGGGGGGGCCAACGTCCTGACTTTC. This sequence encodes CASSLQGYPGGANVLTF.

The chain joins TRBV6-5 to TRBJ2-5; a weak D match, TRBD1 (5 bases). V dropped 6 bases and J dropped 4 bases, with 9 bases sitting between them. Germline CDR1 reads MNHEY; CDR2 reads SVGAGI. This CDR3 comprises 12 residues. For the CDR3, the DNA is TGTGCCAGCAGAAGGGGTCCAGAGACCCAGTACTTC. It codes for CASRRGPETQYF.

This clone was seen a few times. V and J are TRBV19 and TRBJ1-4; no reliable D call. CDR3 length: 16 residues. V was pared by 5 bases and J by 3 bases, with 16 bases between. Germline V lookup: CDR1 LNHDA, CDR2 SQIVND (reference sequence). CDR3 loop: CASSSFFQAANEKLFF. The CDR3 coding sequence is TGTGCCAGTAGTTCTTTTTTTCAGGCAGCTAATGAAAAACTGTTTTTT.

This clone appeared a single time. V and J are TRBV6-6 and TRBJ2-5, with D possibly being TRBD1 (5 bases). Germline CDR1 and CDR2: MNHNY and SVGAGI (reference sequence). The V gene lost 5 bases and the J gene lost 5 bases, with 18 bases spanning the gap. CDR3 length equals 15 residues. The CDR3 sequence: CASSALVGPGETQYF. CDR3 bases: TGTGCCAGCAGTGCCCTCGTGGGGCCAGGGGAGACCCAGTACTTC.

This clone was found once. This chain links TRBV30 with TRBJ2-7, with D unclear. Trimming cost V 4 bases and J 3 bases, with 10 bases left between them. CDR3 length: 12 amino acids. In germline, CDR1 is GTSNPN, CDR2 SVGIG (reference sequence). The CDR3 sequence: CAWNSQFYEQYF. In nucleotides, the CDR3 is TGTGCCTGGAATTCCCAGTTCTACGAGCAGTACTTC.

In its sample, this clone is medium-sized. CDR3 nucleotide sequence: TGCGCCAGCAGCGGGATTTCTAGCACAGATACGCAGTATTTT. This sequence encodes CASSGISSTDTQYF. The V and J genes are TRBV10-1 and TRBJ2-3; weak D call: TRBD2 (5 bases). The CDR3 is 14 amino acids. Looked up from germline, CDR1 is WNHNN and CDR2 is SYGVQD (reference sequence). V was cut by 6 bases and J by 0 bases, with 10 bases left in between.

The chain recombines TRBV5-1 with TRBJ1-2; 9 nucleotides line up with TRBD1. CDR3 length: 14 amino acids. Germline CDR1 reads SGHRS; CDR2 reads YFSETQ. With 3 bases clipped from V and 6 bases from J, the junction kept 6 bases outside the gene matches. The CDR3 DNA reads TGCGCCAGCAGCTCGGACAGGGGAGTCGATGGCTACACCTTC. This codes for CASSSDRGVDGYTF.

This rearrangement joins TRBV7-9 to TRBJ2-2, with 7 bases identical to TRBD1. Looked up from germline, CDR1 is SEHNR and CDR2 is FQNEAQ (reference sequence). CDR3 length equals 17 residues. The V gene end was trimmed by 5 bases and the J gene end by 1 base; junction bases not matched to a gene: 10. CDR3 sequence: CASSTGDRVGNTGELFF. DNA of the CDR3: TGTGCCAGCAGCACCGGGGACAGAGTAGGGAACACCGGGGAGCTGTTTTTT.